The 29 T cell receptor beta chains in this list originate from one sample, sequenced in a study of T cells after yellow fever vaccination. TCRdb recomputed calls from the 5' RACE reads with MiXCR, one row per CDR3 protein. Of hundreds of thousands of distinct CDR3 sequences listed, around 20% are singletons. Sample: PBMCs, taken before the yellow fever booster vaccination. The receptors derive from a man younger than 30 who received the YFV17D yellow fever vaccine.

This clonotype was seen a few times. The rearrangement uses TRBV5-1 and TRBJ1-1; weak D call: TRBD1 (5 bases). V lost 3 bases and J 1 base, leaving 10 bases between the germline ends. The CDR3 extends over 14 amino acids. From germline, CDR1 is SGHRS and CDR2 YFSETQ. CDR3 coding DNA: TGCGCCAGCAGCTGGGGAGACAGGAACACTGAAGCTTTCTTT. Translated, it gives CASSWGDRNTEAFF. Filled out from reference TRBV5-1 and TRBJ1-1, the complete variable domain reads KAGVTQTPRYLIKTRGQQVTLSCSPISGHRSVSWYQQTPGQGLQFLFEYFSETQRNKGNFPGRFSGRQFSNSRSEMNVSTLELGDSALYLCASSWGDRNTEAFFGQGTRLTVV.

This chain links TRBV7-2 with TRBJ2-2, with 7 bases lining up with TRBD1. The CDR3 totals 15 residues. V was pared by 3 bases and J by 1 base, with 2 bases of the junction left unmatched. Germline V gene data show CDR1 as SGHTA and CDR2 as FQGNSA. The CDR3 here is CASSFRQGNTGELFF. CDR3 bases: TGTGCCAGCAGCTTCAGACAGGGGAACACCGGGGAGCTGTTTTTT.

The sample holds a few counts of this clonotype. The rearrangement links TRBV12-3 or TRBV12-4 to TRBJ2-5; D is ambiguous. This CDR3 contains 12 residues. Trimming took 5 bases from V and 5 from J, leaving 9 bases between them. The CDR3 loop reads CASSRTRETQYF. The CDR3 region has the DNA TGTGCCAGCAGTAGGACCCGGGAGACCCAGTACTTC.

This clonotype was found a few times. The rearrangement uses TRBV12-3 or TRBV12-4 and TRBJ1-1; 9 bases line up with TRBD1. The V segment lost 3 bases and the J segment 6 bases; nucleotides outside the gene matches: 5. This CDR3 has 14 residues. CDR3 DNA: TGTGCCAGCAGTTTGGGACAGGGAGAGGCTGAAGCTTTCTTT. This gives the protein CASSLGQGEAEAFF.

This clonotype has more than one count but fewer than ten. The chain recombines TRBV7-2 with TRBJ2-1; 10 bases agree with TRBD2. From germline, CDR1 is SGHTA and CDR2 FQGNSA. CDR3 length: 15 amino acids. V lost 5 bases and J lost 2; bases outside the gene matches: 3. CDR3 sequence: CASSPTSGPYNEQFF. The CDR3 nucleotides read TGTGCCAGCAGCCCGACTAGCGGGCCCTACAATGAGCAGTTCTTC.

The chain uses TRBV2 and TRBJ1-6, with 7 bases aligning to TRBD1. V was clipped by 2 bases and J by 0 bases; unmatched bases: 4. The CDR3 is made up of 17 amino acids. Germline lookup yields CDR1 SNHLY and CDR2 FYNNEI. The CDR3 region is CASSELPGGSYNSPLHF. As DNA, the CDR3 is TGTGCCAGCAGTGAACTCCCAGGGGGCTCCTATAATTCACCCCTCCACTTT. Complete variable domain (other parts from reference TRBV2 and TRBJ1-6): EPEVTQTPSHQVTQMGQEVILRCVPISNHLYFYWYRQILGQKVEFLVSFYNNEISEKSEIFDDQFSVERPDGSNFTLKIRSTKLEDSAMYFCASSELPGGSYNSPLHFGNGTRLTVT.

This clonotype was seen ten or more times. The chain combines TRBV3-1 with TRBJ1-1; D not resolved. This CDR3 is 12 amino acids long. Trimming cost V 6 bases and J 0 bases, with 5 bases left between them. CDR1 and CDR2 from the germline V gene are LGHDT and YNNKEL (reference sequence). The CDR3 nucleotides read TGTGCCAGCAGTCGAGTGAACACTGAAGCTTTCTTT. Protein product: CASSRVNTEAFF.

This rearrangement joins TRBV3-1 to TRBJ1-1; TRBD1 matches at 8 bases. The CDR3 loop spans 12 amino acids. Germline-derived CDR1 and CDR2 are LGHDT and YNNKEL (reference sequence). V lost 8 bases and J lost 10; bases outside the gene matches: 9. CDR3 sequence: CASRNQGAGAFF. Here the CDR3 DNA reads TGTGCCAGCCGGAATCAGGGGGCAGGAGCTTTCTTT. Filled out from reference TRBV3-1 and TRBJ1-1, the complete variable domain reads DTAVSQTPKYLVTQMGNDKSIKCEQNLGHDTMYWYKQDSKKFLKIMFSYNNKELIINETVPNRFSPKSPDKAHLNLHINSLELGDSAVYFCASRNQGAGAFFGQGTRLTVV.

This clonotype was seen only a few times. V and J are TRBV6-5 and TRBJ1-1; D remains ambiguous. The CDR3 has 14 amino acids. Trimming took off 6 bases at V and 2 bases at J, with 13 bases between the two ends. Germline V gene sequence: CDR1 MNHEY, CDR2 SVGAGI. Written as DNA, the CDR3 is TGTGCCAGCAGACCTTTGTGGTTTAACACTGAAGCTTTCTTT. This translates into CASRPLWFNTEAFF.

The genes are TRBV6-5 and TRBJ1-1, with D unclear. Germline V CDR1 and CDR2: MNHEY, SVGAGI. V was cut by 2 bases and J by 8 bases, with 12 bases left in between. The CDR3 spans 13 residues. The CDR3 spells CASSYHEEVEAFF. The CDR3 nucleotides read TGTGCCAGCAGTTACCACGAGGAAGTCGAAGCTTTCTTT.

This sequence joins TRBV5-1 and TRBJ2-5; D not certain. CDR3 length equals 12 residues. V dropped 0 bases and J dropped 5 bases, with 5 bases sitting between them. Germline V gene lookup returns CDR1 SGHRS and CDR2 YFSETQ. CDR3 sequence (DNA): TGCGCCAGCAGCTTGGATATGGAGACCCAGTACTTC. Protein product: CASSLDMETQYF.

The sample holds a few counts of this clonotype. The chain combines TRBV15 with TRBJ2-3; D is unclear. Germline V gene sequence: CDR1 LNHNV, CDR2 YYDKDF (reference sequence). This CDR3 comprises 13 residues. V was shortened by 8 bases and J by 2 bases, with 11 bases between the two germline ends. CDR3 coding DNA: TGTGCCACCCACTCTAGGGTCACAGATACGCAGTATTTT. As protein: CATHSRVTDTQYF.

This clonotype was recorded a few times. The chain uses TRBV12-3 or TRBV12-4 and TRBJ2-5, with D tentatively TRBD2 (7 bases). This CDR3 contains 13 residues. Between the trimmed V and J ends, which lost 6 bases and 2 bases, there was a span of 10 bases. The CDR3 DNA sequence: TGTGCCAGCAGGGGGGGGGCTCAAGAGACCCAGTACTTC. It is translated as CASRGGAQETQYF.

This clonotype came up a few times. The gene calls are TRBV4-3 and TRBJ2-5; perhaps TRBD2 as D (6 bases). V shed 4 bases and J shed 4 bases, with 16 bases lying between them. Germline loops: CDR1 LGHNA, CDR2 YSLEER. This CDR3 is built from 15 residues. CDR3 coding DNA: TGCGCCAGCAGCCGAAACGGGGGTGTTCGAGAGACCCAGTACTTC. Residues: CASSRNGGVRETQYF.

This rearrangement joins TRBV5-1 to TRBJ1-2, with D maybe TRBD1 (6 bases). Germline V gene sequence: CDR1 SGHRS, CDR2 YFSETQ. CDR3 length: 14 residues. The ends were cut back, 4 bases at V and 1 base at J, with 11 bases in the middle. The CDR3 nucleotides read TGCGCCAGCAGCGGCCTACAGGGTAACTATGGCTACACCTTC. Translated, it gives CASSGLQGNYGYTF.

This chain uses TRBV12-3 or TRBV12-4 with TRBJ1-2, with D perhaps TRBD1 (6 bases). The V and J ends lost 6 bases and 4 bases respectively, with 15 bases between them. CDR3 size: 14 residues. The CDR3 DNA is TGTGCCAGCAGCCCAGTGGGGGGCCGCTATGGCTACACCTTC. This gives the protein CASSPVGGRYGYTF.

The genes are TRBV4-3 and TRBJ2-5; tentatively, D is TRBD1 or TRBD2 (6 bases each). Trimming took off 0 bases at V and 8 bases at J, with 13 bases between the two ends. Germline V gives CDR1 LGHNA, CDR2 YSLEER. The CDR3 is 14 amino acids. DNA of the CDR3: TGCGCCAGCAGCCAAGACACCCTCGGGGGCACCCAGTACTTC. Protein: CASSQDTLGGTQYF.

The chain is built from TRBV7-9 and TRBJ1-4, with D tentatively TRBD1 (6 bases). Germline CDR1 SEHNR, CDR2 FQNEAQ (reference sequence). The CDR3 is made up of 16 amino acids. V lost 5 bases to trimming and J lost 3 bases, with 16 bases between them. CDR3 sequence reads: CASSPWGGGANEKLFF. The CDR3 DNA reads as TGTGCCAGCAGCCCGTGGGGGGGGGGCGCTAATGAAAAACTGTTTTTT. Using reference TRBV7-9 and TRBJ1-4 for the parts outside the CDR3, the full variable domain is DTGVSQNPRHKITKRGQNVTFRCDPISEHNRLYWYRQTLGQGPEFLTYFQNEAQLEKSRLLSDRFSAERPKGSFSTLEIQRTEQGDSAMYLCASSPWGGGANEKLFFGSGTQLSVL.

V and J are TRBV5-1 and TRBJ2-1; D gene unclear. Germline loops: CDR1 SGHRS, CDR2 YFSETQ. The V gene lost 0 bases and the J gene lost 8 bases, with 12 bases spanning the gap. The CDR3 contains 14 residues. This CDR3 is CASSLAGVIDEQFF. CDR3 DNA: TGCGCCAGCAGCTTGGCGGGTGTAATCGATGAGCAGTTCTTC. The full variable domain, rest sourced from reference TRBV5-1 and TRBJ2-1, is KAGVTQTPRYLIKTRGQQVTLSCSPISGHRSVSWYQQTPGQGLQFLFEYFSETQRNKGNFPGRFSGRQFSNSRSEMNVSTLELGDSALYLCASSLAGVIDEQFFGPGTRLTVL.

This clonotype turned up a few times. The chain combines TRBV6-5 with TRBJ2-6, with D unclear. The CDR3 is 15 amino acids. The V end lost 6 bases, the J end lost 0 bases, and 9 bases lay between the germline ends. Per the germline V gene, CDR1 is MNHEY and CDR2 is SVGAGI. CDR3 residues: CASRITYSGANVLTF. DNA of the CDR3: TGTGCCAGCAGGATAACGTACTCTGGGGCCAACGTCCTGACTTTC.

V and J are TRBV5-6 and TRBJ2-1; a weak D match, TRBD2 (7 bases). The V and J ends lost 0 bases and 1 base respectively, with 17 bases between them. Germline CDR1 and CDR2: SGHDT and YYEEEE. This CDR3 comprises 18 residues. CDR3 amino acids: CASSLEGGVRGSYNEQFF. The CDR3 DNA follows: TGTGCCAGCAGCTTGGAGGGGGGGGTGAGAGGGTCCTACAATGAGCAGTTCTTC.

The chain recombines TRBV10-3 with TRBJ1-1; D possibly corresponds to TRBD1 (6 bases). This CDR3 is built from 14 residues. Between the trimmed V and J ends, which lost 6 bases and 4 bases, there was a span of 15 bases. Germline lookup yields CDR1 ENHRY and CDR2 SYGVKD. For the CDR3, the DNA is TGTGCCATCAGGGACCTTCGGGGGCCCACTGAAGCTTTCTTT. Protein sequence: CAIRDLRGPTEAFF.

The chain recombines TRBV6-2 or TRBV6-3 with TRBJ2-6; tentatively, D is TRBD2 (6 bases). From germline, CDR1 is MNHEY and CDR2 SVGEGT. The V end was cut by 8 bases, the J end by 0 bases, with 17 bases between. This CDR3 has 17 amino acids. CDR3 amino acids: CASLSGTEHSGANVLTF. The CDR3 DNA follows: TGTGCCAGCTTATCCGGGACTGAGCACTCTGGGGCCAACGTCCTGACTTTC.

This clonotype was counted a single time. The chain couples TRBV12-5 to TRBJ1-1; D is possibly TRBD1 (5 bases). The V and J ends lost 0 bases and 0 bases respectively, with 14 bases between them. Germline-derived CDR1 and CDR2 are LGHNT and FRNRAP. This CDR3 comprises 17 residues. CDR3 protein: CASGLVRLGGMNTEAFF. The CDR3, as DNA: TGTGCTAGTGGTTTGGTGCGTCTTGGGGGGATGAACACTGAAGCTTTCTTT.

This clonotype was detected only a few times. The rearrangement joins TRBV10-2 to TRBJ2-7; TRBD2 matches 9 bases. J was trimmed by 7 bases and V by 0 bases; bases with no gene match: 7. There are 15 residues in the CDR3. Germline CDR1 and CDR2: WSHSY and SAAADI. This chain's CDR3 is CASSESIAGEGEQYF. DNA of the CDR3: TGCGCCAGCAGTGAGTCGATAGCGGGGGAAGGTGAGCAGTACTTC.

This clonotype was seen a handful of times. The rearrangement uses TRBV9 and TRBJ1-1; possibly TRBD1 for D (5 bases). Trimming cost V 0 bases and J 2 bases, with 11 bases left between them. In germline, CDR1 is SGDLS, CDR2 YYNGEE. This CDR3 comprises 15 residues. The CDR3 DNA sequence: TGTGCCAGCAGCGTAGGAGGGGCTGTCAACACTGAAGCTTTCTTT. Translation gives CASSVGGAVNTEAFF. Full variable domain (remainder filled in from reference TRBV9 and TRBJ1-1): DSGVTQTPKHLITATGQRVTLRCSPRSGDLSVYWYQQSLDQGLQFLIQYYNGEERAKGNILERFSAQQFPDLHSELNLSSLELGDSALYFCASSVGGAVNTEAFFGQGTRLTVV.

The sample holds a few counts of this clonotype. This chain connects TRBV12-3 or TRBV12-4 to TRBJ1-6; D not resolved. There are 13 residues in the CDR3. Trimming cost V 4 bases and J 8 bases, with 9 bases left between them. The CDR3 reads CASSWSGHSPLHF. For the CDR3, the DNA is TGTGCCAGCAGTTGGTCGGGCCATTCACCCCTCCACTTT.

The V gene is TRBV7-2, the J gene TRBJ2-5; 8 bases match TRBD1. V trimming: 4 bases; J trimming: 2 bases; junction bases outside the gene matches: 3. CDR3 length equals 14 residues. Germline assignment: CDR1 SGHTA and CDR2 FQGNSA. CDR3 sequence reads: CASSWGQAQETQYF. In DNA, the CDR3 is TGTGCCAGCAGCTGGGGACAGGCTCAAGAGACCCAGTACTTC.

Written as DNA, the CDR3 is TGTGCCATCAGTGGACAGGAGGGAGAGACCCAGTACTTC. Its protein product is CAISGQEGETQYF. The chain joins TRBV10-3 to TRBJ2-5; D may correspond to TRBD1 or TRBD2 (6 bases each). V lost 4 bases and J 4 bases, leaving 10 bases between the germline ends. The CDR3 contains 13 residues. The germline V gene has CDR1 ENHRY and CDR2 SYGVKD.